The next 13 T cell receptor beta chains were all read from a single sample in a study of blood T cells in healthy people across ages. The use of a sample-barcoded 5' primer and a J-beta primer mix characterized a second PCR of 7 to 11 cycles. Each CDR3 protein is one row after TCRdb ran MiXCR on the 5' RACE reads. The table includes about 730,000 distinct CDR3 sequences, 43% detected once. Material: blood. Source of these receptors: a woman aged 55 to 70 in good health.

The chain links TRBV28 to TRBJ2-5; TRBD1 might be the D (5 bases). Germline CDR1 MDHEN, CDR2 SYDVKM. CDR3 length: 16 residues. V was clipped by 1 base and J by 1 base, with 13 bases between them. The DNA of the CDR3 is TGTGCCAGCAGTTTATCAAAGGGGATGGGCCAAGAGACCCAGTACTTC. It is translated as CASSLSKGMGQETQYF.

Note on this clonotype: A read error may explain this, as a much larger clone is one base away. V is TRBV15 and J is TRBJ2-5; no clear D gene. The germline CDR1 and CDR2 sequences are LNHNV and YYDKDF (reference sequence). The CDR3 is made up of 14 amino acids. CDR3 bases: TGTACCACCAGCAGAGATATCCGTCAAGAGACCCAGTACTTC. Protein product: CTTSRDIRQETQYF.

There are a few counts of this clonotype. CDR3 in DNA: TGTGCCAGCAGCGCGCAAATCGAGGGCTATGGCTACACCTTC. Translation: CASSAQIEGYGYTF. The V call is TRBV7-2, the J call TRBJ1-2; D is ambiguous. Germline V gene data show CDR1 as SGHTA and CDR2 as FQGNSA. Trimming left V 5 bases short and J 4 bases short, with 14 bases between. The CDR3 sequence is 14 residues long.

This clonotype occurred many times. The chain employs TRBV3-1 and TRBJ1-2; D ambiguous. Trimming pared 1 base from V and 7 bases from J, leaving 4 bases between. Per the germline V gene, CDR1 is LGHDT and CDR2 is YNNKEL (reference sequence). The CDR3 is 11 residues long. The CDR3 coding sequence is TGTGCCAGCAGCCAAGCCGGTGGCTACACCTTC. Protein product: CASSQAGGYTF.

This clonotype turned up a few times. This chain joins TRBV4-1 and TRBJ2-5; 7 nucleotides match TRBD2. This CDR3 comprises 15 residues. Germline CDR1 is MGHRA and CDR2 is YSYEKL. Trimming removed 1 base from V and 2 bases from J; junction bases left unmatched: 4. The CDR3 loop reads CASSQGGGGQETQYF. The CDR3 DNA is TGCGCCAGCAGCCAAGGTGGGGGGGGACAAGAGACCCAGTACTTC.

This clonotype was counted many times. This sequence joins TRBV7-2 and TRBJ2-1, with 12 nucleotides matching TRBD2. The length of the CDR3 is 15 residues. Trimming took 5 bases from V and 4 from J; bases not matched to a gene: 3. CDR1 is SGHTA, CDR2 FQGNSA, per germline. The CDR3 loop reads CASSILAGGYNEQFF. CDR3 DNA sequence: TGTGCCAGCAGCATACTAGCGGGAGGATACAATGAGCAGTTCTTC.

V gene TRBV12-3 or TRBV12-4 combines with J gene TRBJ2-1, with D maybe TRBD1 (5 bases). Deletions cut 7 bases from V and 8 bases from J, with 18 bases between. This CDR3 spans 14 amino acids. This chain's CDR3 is CASNTRAGADEQFF. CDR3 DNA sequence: TGTGCCAGCAATACTCGAGCTGGGGCAGATGAGCAGTTCTTC.

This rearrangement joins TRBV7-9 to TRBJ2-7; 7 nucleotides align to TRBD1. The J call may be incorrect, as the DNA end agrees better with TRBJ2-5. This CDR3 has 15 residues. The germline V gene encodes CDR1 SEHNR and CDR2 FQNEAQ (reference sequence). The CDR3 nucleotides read TGTGCCAGCAGCTTAAAGGTGGGGACAGAAGAGACCCAGTACTTC. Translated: CASSLKVGTEETQYF.

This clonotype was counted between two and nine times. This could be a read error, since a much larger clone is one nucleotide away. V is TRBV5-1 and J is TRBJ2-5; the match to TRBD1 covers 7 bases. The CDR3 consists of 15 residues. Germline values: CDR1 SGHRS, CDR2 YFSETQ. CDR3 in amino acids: CASSSDRVGQETQCF. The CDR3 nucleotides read TGCGCCAGCAGCTCAGACAGGGTTGGACAGGAGACCCAGTGCTTC.

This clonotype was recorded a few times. The CDR3 bases are TGTGCCAGCAAAGAAGGGAGCGGTTCACCCCTCCACTTT. Protein sequence: CASKEGSGSPLHF. The genes are TRBV12-3 or TRBV12-4 and TRBJ1-6; D is ambiguous. This CDR3 spans 13 amino acids. V lost 7 bases to trimming and J lost 9 bases, with 13 bases between them.

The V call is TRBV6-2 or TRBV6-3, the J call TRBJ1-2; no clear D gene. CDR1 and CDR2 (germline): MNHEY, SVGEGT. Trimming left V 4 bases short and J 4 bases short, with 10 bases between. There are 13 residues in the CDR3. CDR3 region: CASSSRDPYGYTF. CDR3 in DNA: TGTGCCAGCAGTTCTCGGGATCCCTATGGCTACACCTTC.

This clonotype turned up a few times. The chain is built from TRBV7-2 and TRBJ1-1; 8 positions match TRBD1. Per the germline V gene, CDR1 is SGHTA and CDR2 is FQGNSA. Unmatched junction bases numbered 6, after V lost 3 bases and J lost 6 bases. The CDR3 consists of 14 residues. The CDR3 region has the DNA TGTGCCAGCAGCTTCACAGGGGGACGCGCTGAAGCTTTCTTT. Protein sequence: CASSFTGGRAEAFF.

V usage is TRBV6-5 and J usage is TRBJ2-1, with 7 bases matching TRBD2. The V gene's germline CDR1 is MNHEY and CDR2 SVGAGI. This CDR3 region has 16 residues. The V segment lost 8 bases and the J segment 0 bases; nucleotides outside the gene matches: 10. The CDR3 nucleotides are TGTGCCAGCGGGGAGGGGAGGGGCCCCTCCTACAATGAGCAGTTCTTC. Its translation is CASGEGRGPSYNEQFF.